This T cell receptor (beta chain) was sequenced for a study of PD-1 blockade in classical Hodgkin lymphoma. Overall study findings and caveats: Newly diagnosed patients reportedly had lower baseline TCR diversity than healthy donors. There remain no defined causes for the repertoire differences, which possibly reflect disease activity or prior therapy.

Concerning this clone: No antigen is known for it.

Between the trimmed V and J ends, which lost 1 base and 6 bases, there was a span of 13 bases. CDR1 and CDR2 from the germline V gene are SGDLS and YYNGEE. This CDR3 has 14 amino acids. The time point was: newly diagnosed, previously untreated cHL patient sample. Comparison PBMCs came from previously untreated, newly diagnosed classical Hodgkin lymphoma patients. Measured with immunoSEQ multiplex PCR; TCRdb has only the in-frame clones, and not every one. The sample shows more than 15,000 clones, about nine tenths of them seen only once. The source is a human donor with classical Hodgkin lymphoma. The sample comprised peripheral blood mononuclear cells (PBMCs). The V gene is TRBV9, the J gene TRBJ1-2; D is possibly TRBD1 (6 bases). The CDR3 loop is CASSVNRAEHGYTF. CDR3 DNA sequence: TGTGCCAGCAGCGTAAACAGGGCAGAACATGGCTACACCTTC.